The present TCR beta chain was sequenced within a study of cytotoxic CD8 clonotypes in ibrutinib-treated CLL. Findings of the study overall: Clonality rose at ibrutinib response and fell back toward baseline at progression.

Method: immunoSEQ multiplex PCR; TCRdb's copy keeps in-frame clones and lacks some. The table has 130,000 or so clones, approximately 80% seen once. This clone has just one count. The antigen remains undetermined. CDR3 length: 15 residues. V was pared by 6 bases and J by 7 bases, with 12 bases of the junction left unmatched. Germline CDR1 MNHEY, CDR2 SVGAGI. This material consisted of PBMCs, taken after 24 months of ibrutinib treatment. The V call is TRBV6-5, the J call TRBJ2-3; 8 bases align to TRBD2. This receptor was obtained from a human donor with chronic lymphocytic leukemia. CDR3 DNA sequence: TGTGCCAGCAGAAACGGGGCGGGGGGTCCCTATACGCAGTATTTT. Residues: CASRNGAGGPYTQYF.